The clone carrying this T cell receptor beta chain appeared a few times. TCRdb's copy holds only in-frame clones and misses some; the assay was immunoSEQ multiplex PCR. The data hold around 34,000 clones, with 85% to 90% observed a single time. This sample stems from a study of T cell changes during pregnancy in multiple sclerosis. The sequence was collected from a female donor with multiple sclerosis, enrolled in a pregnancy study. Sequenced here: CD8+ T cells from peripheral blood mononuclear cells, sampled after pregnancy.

Written as DNA, the CDR3 is TGTGCCAGCAGTGAAGGGACAGGGGGCTATGGCTACACCTTC. Translating gives CASSEGTGGYGYTF. The chain links TRBV6-5 to TRBJ1-2; the match to TRBD1 covers 11 bases. Germline V lookup: CDR1 MNHEY, CDR2 SVGAGI. After removal of 5 bases from V and 4 bases from J, the junction contained 3 bases not matched to a gene. The length of the CDR3 is 14 residues.